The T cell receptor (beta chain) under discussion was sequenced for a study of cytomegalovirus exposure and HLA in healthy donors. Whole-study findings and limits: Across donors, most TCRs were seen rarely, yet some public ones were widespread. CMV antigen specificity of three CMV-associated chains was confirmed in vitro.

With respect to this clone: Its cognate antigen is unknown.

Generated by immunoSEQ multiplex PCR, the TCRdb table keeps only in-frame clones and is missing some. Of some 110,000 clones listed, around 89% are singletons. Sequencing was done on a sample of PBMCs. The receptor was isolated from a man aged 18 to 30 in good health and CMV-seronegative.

The CDR3: CAISLTNSGRTDTQYF. The CDR3 nucleotides are TGTGCCATCAGCCTCACTAATAGCGGGAGAACAGATACGCAGTATTTT. The chain employs TRBV10-3 and TRBJ2-3, with TRBD2 matching 9 bases. V was pared by 6 bases and J by 3 bases, with 10 bases of the junction left unmatched. The CDR3 covers 16 residues. Germline CDR1 and CDR2: ENHRY and SYGVKD.